This is a list of T cell receptor beta chains from one sample in a study of T cell responses to AZD1222 COVID-19 vaccine. TCRdb's copy holds only in-frame clones and misses some; the assay was immunoSEQ multiplex PCR. Among approximately 140,000 clones, about 91% were seen once, and the ten largest hold 3.8%. Sample: peripheral blood, taken 28 days after the second AZD1222 dose. Source of these receptors: an adult who received the AZD1222 COVID-19 vaccine. Both conserved end residues are part of each CDR3. The D gene is left open where the match is weak. Expanded clones get a size class; other rows say once, few or many, or leave the size out.

. | TRBJ2-7 | TRBV2 | TRBD2 | CASLTGSGGYF | TGTGCCAGCCTTACGGGGAGCGGGGGATACTTC
. | TRBJ2-1 | TRBV27 | . | CASGPGFEQFF | TGTGCCAGCGGCCCCGGGTTTGAGCAGTTCTTC
once | TRBJ1-2 | TRBV19 | . | CASGQGLSNYGYTF | TGTGCCAGTGGGCAGGGTCTCTCGAACTATGGCTACACCTTC
. | TRBJ1-2 | TRBV28 | . | CASFGIGANYGYTF | TGTGCCAGTTTTGGGATCGGTGCTAACTATGGCTACACCTTC
. | TRBJ2-7 | TRBV27 | . | CASSLFSGGYEQYF | TGTGCCAGCAGTTTATTTAGTGGGGGCTACGAGCAGTACTTC
. | TRBJ2-5 | TRBV4-3 | . | CASSQDRTSWGRAETQYF | TGCGCCAGCAGCCAAGACCGTACTAGCTGGGGGCGGGCGGAGACCCAGTACTTC
. | TRBJ2-3 | TRBV29-1 | TRBD2 | CSVRPGGNTDTQYF | TGCAGCGTCCGCCCCGGGGGGAACACAGATACGCAGTATTTT
. | TRBJ2-7 | TRBV3-1/TRBV3-2 | . | CASSQEGTSHEQYF | TGTGCCAGCAGCCAAGAGGGAACTAGCCACGAGCAGTACTTC
. | TRBJ2-7 | TRBV15 | TRBD1 | CATSTNRGREAYEQYF | TGTGCCACCAGCACAAACAGGGGGCGCGAGGCCTACGAGCAGTACTTC
. | TRBJ2-7 | TRBV2 | . | CASSEGAGRYEQYF | TGTGCCAGCAGTGAAGGGGCGGGCCGCTACGAGCAGTACTTC
. | TRBJ2-5 | TRBV7-6 | . | CASSIPPGAPGGETQYF | TGTGCCAGCAGCATACCACCGGGGGCGCCTGGGGGGGAGACCCAGTACTTC
. | TRBJ2-1 | TRBV9 | TRBD2 | CASSASGSYNEQFF | TGTGCCAGCAGCGCTAGCGGCTCCTACAATGAGCAGTTCTTC
. | TRBJ2-5 | TRBV6-1 | . | CASSAGTQETQYF | TGTGCCAGCAGCGCCGGGACCCAAGAGACCCAGTACTTC
. | TRBJ1-5 | TRBV9 | . | CASSAAGGINQPQHF | TGTGCCAGCAGCGCTGCGGGGGGGATCAATCAGCCCCAGCATTTT
. | TRBJ1-1 | TRBV5-1 | . | CASSMDRFSTEAFF | TGCGCCAGCAGCATGGACAGATTCTCCACTGAAGCTTTCTTT
. | TRBJ1-5 | TRBV19 | . | CASSMEQDQPQHF | TGTGCCAGTAGTATGGAGCAGGATCAGCCCCAGCATTTT
. | TRBJ1-4 | TRBV10-3 | . | CAISESQGTNEKLFF | TGTGCCATCAGTGAGTCTCAGGGAACTAATGAAAAACTGTTTTTT
. | TRBJ1-2 | TRBV5-4 | TRBD1 | CASSLVWTGEGYTF | TGTGCCAGCAGCTTGGTATGGACAGGGGAAGGCTACACCTTC
. | TRBJ2-2 | TRBV13 | . | CASSRGNTGELFF | TGTGCCAGCAGCCGGGGAAACACCGGGGAGCTGTTTTTT
. | TRBJ1-1 | TRBV3-1/TRBV3-2 | . | CASTTTGAEAFF | TGTGCCAGCACCACTACAGGAGCTGAAGCTTTCTTT
. | TRBJ2-1 | TRBV5-1 | TRBD2 | CASSSGLAGINEQFF | TGCGCCAGCAGCTCGGGACTAGCGGGAATCAATGAGCAGTTCTTC